Sequencing of this T cell receptor beta chain was carried out in a study of vaccination effects on CD4 cells after COVID-19. Study-level information: CD4+ T cells specific for antigen were expanded with viral peptide pools by the ViraFEST assay before sequencing. The study sampled three convalescent patients both early and late after vaccination.

General study points: Whether induced by infection or by vaccine, clones showed marked clonal contraction late after vaccination. Early post-infection timepoints were missing from the study, which also had few convalescent patients.

The CDR3 is made up of 15 amino acids. V lost 4 bases and J lost 5; bases outside the gene matches: 9. The germline V gene has CDR1 SNHLY and CDR2 FYNNEI. Between days 10 and 11 of culture, CD4+ T cells were separated out. A positive SARS-CoV-2 PCR test fell between March and December 2020. As their vaccination, participants received two doses of either BNT162b2 or mRNA-1273. The repertoire was sequenced with immunoSEQ multiplex PCR; TCRdb's copy has only in-frame clones and lacks some. The sample lists roughly 46,000 clones, nearly 75% seen once, with approximately 5.1% in the top ten. Comment on this clone: Its antigen is as yet unknown.

This chain links TRBV2 with TRBJ2-3, with 7 bases fitting TRBD2. The TCR originated in a human donor who had a prior SARS-CoV-2 infection. The input for sequencing was CD4+ T cells from PBMCs cultured without peptide, taken after COVID-19 vaccination. The CDR3 loop is CASSGPAGWGDTQYF. CDR3 DNA sequence: TGTGCCAGCAGTGGGCCAGCGGGATGGGGAGATACGCAGTATTTT.